This T cell receptor beta chain was documented in a study of CD8+ T cells in alopecia areata. With respect to this clone: Antigen specificity is unknown.

Study outcomes and limitations: Many expanded lesional clones persisted in scalp and blood during tofacitinib treatment.

Germline CDR1 and CDR2: MNHEY and SVGAGI. Between the trimmed V and J ends, which lost 6 bases and 0 bases, there was a span of 11 bases. The CDR3 sequence is 15 residues long. RNA was extracted and reverse transcribed into cDNA as the sequencing template. Libraries were prepared by immunoSEQ multiplex PCR; TCRdb keeps only in-frame clonotypes and omits some of them. The sample has 85,000 to 95,000 clones, around three quarters seen once; the top ten hold around 15%. Treatment here: oral pan-JAK inhibitor, 5-10 mg twice daily. The chain employs TRBV6-5 and TRBJ2-2; no clear D. This sequence originates from a human donor with alopecia areata. The material sequenced was CD8+ T cells sorted from blood, taken between weeks 44 and 45, from a patient treated with tofacitinib. For the CDR3, the DNA is TGTGCCAGCAGCCCTCAAACAACGAACACCGGGGAGCTGTTTTTT. It specifies CASSPQTTNTGELFF.